These 21 T cell receptor beta chains originate from one sample sequenced in a study of CD4 T cells in relation to SARS-CoV-2 and coronaviruses. TCRdb's copy holds only in-frame clones and misses some; the assay was immunoSEQ multiplex PCR. The table records around 22,000 clones, 75% to 85% of them present only once. No antigen has been identified for these receptors. Unexposed donor CD4+ T cells date from about 2011-2018, before the COVID-19 pandemic. Isolation of CD4+ T cells took place after approximately 10 days in culture. The sample consisted of CD4+ T cells from PBMCs, cultured in vitro. These receptors were taken from a human donor in good health.

This clone was recorded once. The chain carries TRBV20-1 and TRBJ2-7; 10 bases fit TRBD2. Trimming removed 3 bases from V and 0 bases from J; junction bases left unmatched: 23. CDR1 is DFQATT, CDR2 SNEGSKA, per germline (reference sequence). This CDR3 has 21 amino acids. The CDR3 coding sequence is TGCAGTGCTAGTTCCCCGAATCTATACCGGACTAGCGGAGGGCGCTCCTACGAGCAGTACTTC. The encoded protein is CSASSPNLYRTSGGRSYEQYF.

This sequence joins TRBV7-8 and TRBJ1-4; D gene uncertain. This CDR3 region has 14 residues. V lost 5 bases and J lost 0, with 7 bases in between. Germline V gene lookup returns CDR1 SGHVS and CDR2 FQNEAQ. The CDR3 nucleotides are TGTGCCAGCAGCACAGTTGCAACTAATGAAAAACTGTTTTTT. It yields the protein CASSTVATNEKLFF. Combining the CDR3 with reference TRBV7-8 and TRBJ1-4 gives the whole variable domain GAGVSQSPRYKVAKRGQDVALRCDPISGHVSLFWYQQALGQGPEFLTYFQNEAQLDKSGLPSDRFFAERPEGSVSTLKIQRTQQEDSAVYLCASSTVATNEKLFFGSGTQLSVL.

This chain links TRBV13 with TRBJ2-1; D may be TRBD2 (7 bases). This CDR3 spans 16 amino acids. V dropped 5 bases and J dropped 4 bases, with 18 bases sitting between them. Germline CDR1 is PRHDT and CDR2 is FYEKMQ (reference sequence). The CDR3 sequence: CASSLGASGAYNEQFF. DNA for the CDR3: TGTGCCAGCAGCCTGGGGGCCAGCGGGGCTTACAATGAGCAGTTCTTC.

This clone was seen a few times. This chain joins TRBV7-2 and TRBJ1-5; maybe TRBD1 (5 bases). The CDR3 has 14 residues. Germline V CDR1 and CDR2: SGHTA, FQGNSA. V dropped 7 bases and J dropped 4 bases, with 14 bases sitting between them. The CDR3 sequence: CASKRDGINQPQHF. DNA for the CDR3: TGTGCCAGCAAAAGGGACGGCATTAATCAGCCCCAGCATTTT.

This chain uses TRBV7-8 with TRBJ2-6; D unclear. Germline V lookup: CDR1 SGHVS, CDR2 FQNEAQ. The CDR3 totals 17 residues. Trimming cost V 0 bases and J 1 base, with 10 bases left between them. The CDR3 sequence is CASSLATTASGANVLTF. As DNA, the CDR3 is TGTGCCAGCAGCTTAGCCACCACCGCGTCTGGGGCCAACGTCCTGACTTTC.

In this sample, this clone turned up a few times. The V call is TRBV6-5, the J call TRBJ1-5, with 7 bases fitting TRBD1. The length of the CDR3 is 14 residues. Trimming at V came to 7 bases and at J to 0 bases, leaving 3 bases not matched to a gene. Germline CDR1 reads MNHEY; CDR2 reads SVGAGI. The CDR3: CASMWDSSNQPQHF. In nucleotides, the CDR3 is TGTGCCAGCATGTGGGACAGTAGCAATCAGCCCCAGCATTTT.

The rearrangement uses TRBV19 and TRBJ2-1; D is uncertain. The CDR3 runs to 14 residues. Deletions cut 5 bases from V and 0 bases from J, with 8 bases between. Germline values: CDR1 LNHDA, CDR2 SQIVND (reference sequence). The CDR3 here is CASSRMSSYNEQFF. DNA of the CDR3: TGTGCCAGTAGTCGGATGAGCTCCTACAATGAGCAGTTCTTC.

This clone was found a few times. The CDR3 sequence: CASSLAGPSQPQHF. The CDR3 DNA reads TGTGCCAGCAGCCTGGCAGGGCCTAGTCAGCCCCAGCATTTT. The chain combines TRBV3-1 (or the pseudogene TRBV3-2) with TRBJ1-5, with D possibly TRBD1 on 5 matching bases. This CDR3 has 14 residues. Trimming stripped 4 bases from V and 6 bases from J, with 13 bases between. In germline, CDR1 is LGHDT, CDR2 YNNKEL (reference sequence).

The chain joins TRBV7-7 to TRBJ2-7; D may be TRBD2 (6 bases). V dropped 5 bases and J dropped 6 bases, with 14 bases sitting between them. Germline CDR1 is SSHAT and CDR2 is FNYEAQ (reference sequence). The CDR3 length is 13 residues. This chain's CDR3 is CASSPTGVSEQYF. CDR3 in DNA: TGTGCCAGCAGCCCCACGGGGGTAAGCGAGCAGTACTTC.

The chain employs TRBV10-3 and TRBJ2-3; TRBD2 matches 9 bases. V was clipped by 5 bases and J by 5 bases; unmatched bases: 5. The CDR3 is made up of 14 amino acids. Germline loops: CDR1 ENHRY, CDR2 SYGVKD. The CDR3 coding sequence is TGTGCCATCAGTCGCGGGAGGGCCCAAGATACGCAGTATTTT. Its translation is CAISRGRAQDTQYF.

The gene calls are TRBV19 and TRBJ2-5; D is unresolved. Deletions cut 3 bases from V and 4 bases from J, with 12 bases between. CDR1 and CDR2 (germline): LNHDA, SQIVND (reference sequence). The CDR3 is made up of 14 amino acids. The CDR3, as DNA: TGTGCCAGTAGTATTCTGGGCTTTGGAGAGACCCAGTACTTC. It specifies CASSILGFGETQYF.

V is TRBV4-1 and J is TRBJ2-1; 9 bases agree with TRBD2. The J segment lost 8 bases and the V segment lost 1 base, leaving 6 bases of the junction unmatched. The germline V gene encodes CDR1 MGHRA and CDR2 YSYEKL. The CDR3 contains 15 residues. CDR3 region: CASSQGISGSYEQFF. For the CDR3, the DNA is TGCGCCAGCAGCCAAGGGATTAGCGGGAGCTATGAGCAGTTCTTC.

V gene TRBV11-2 combines with J gene TRBJ2-1; D remains unclear. The CDR3 has 11 residues. Trimming took 5 bases from V and 7 from J, leaving 6 bases between them. CDR1 is SGHAT, CDR2 FQNNGV, per germline. CDR3 coding DNA: TGTGCCAGCAGCCTTGGGAATGAGCAGTTCTTC. It encodes CASSLGNEQFF.

This clone was seen a single time. The chain links TRBV3-1 (or the pseudogene TRBV3-2) to TRBJ1-1; tentative D call: TRBD1 (5 bases). Trimming removed 2 bases from V and 6 bases from J, with 13 bases in between. The CDR3 sequence is 14 residues long. Germline V lookup: CDR1 LGHDT, CDR2 YNNKEL (reference sequence). CDR3 loop: CASSQSGTASEAFF. The CDR3 nucleotides read TGTGCCAGCAGCCAATCCGGGACGGCCTCTGAAGCTTTCTTT.

The rearrangement uses TRBV15 and TRBJ2-2; TRBD2 aligns across 10 bases. The CDR3 runs 18 residues. Trimming took 0 bases from V and 6 from J; bases not matched to a gene: 10. CDR1 is LNHNV and CDR2 is YYDKDF in the germline V gene (reference sequence). CDR3 in DNA: TGTGCCACCAGCAGAGATTTGGGGGGGCTAGCGGGAGCCGGGGAGCTGTTTTTT. Its protein product is CATSRDLGGLAGAGELFF.

The chain has TRBV6-5 and TRBJ2-7; D is unresolved. Per germline, CDR1 MNHEY and CDR2 SVGAGI. Between the trimmed V and J ends, which lost 5 bases and 3 bases, there was a span of 5 bases. This CDR3 has 11 residues. DNA of the CDR3: TGTGCCAGCAGTACCCACTACGAGCAGTACTTC. Amino acids: CASSTHYEQYF.

The genes are TRBV6-5 and TRBJ2-5; possible D gene TRBD2, 6 bases. This CDR3 comprises 14 residues. Trimming cost V 4 bases and J 4 bases, with 13 bases left between them. CDR1 MNHEY and CDR2 SVGAGI come from the germline V gene. This chain's CDR3 is CASSFVGTAETQYF. The CDR3 nucleotides are TGTGCCAGCAGTTTCGTAGGGACTGCAGAGACCCAGTACTTC.

This clone was found once. The chain employs TRBV11-3 and TRBJ2-7, with 9 nucleotides matching TRBD2. The CDR3 runs 14 residues. Per germline, CDR1 SGHNT and CDR2 YENEEA. Trimming cost V 3 bases and J 4 bases; bases outside gene matches: 4. The CDR3 loop is CASSFAGGQYEQYF. The DNA of the CDR3 is TGTGCCAGCAGCTTTGCGGGAGGGCAATACGAGCAGTACTTC.

The J gene is TRBJ1-1, the V gene TRBV7-9; TRBD1 aligns across 8 bases. V lost 6 bases and J lost 1; bases outside the gene matches: 7. CDR1 is SEHNR and CDR2 is FQNEAQ in the germline V gene (reference sequence). The CDR3 extends over 15 amino acids. CDR3 protein: CASRVTGTGNTEAFF. The CDR3 DNA reads as TGTGCCAGCAGGGTCACGGGGACAGGGAACACTGAAGCTTTCTTT.

The chain couples TRBV6-5 to TRBJ1-1; D unresolved. CDR3 length: 13 amino acids. V gave up 6 bases and J gave up 1 base, with 9 bases separating them. Germline lookup yields CDR1 MNHEY and CDR2 SVGAGI. Here the CDR3 DNA reads TGTGCCAGCAGCCCCCTTGGGAACACTGAAGCTTTCTTT. This encodes CASSPLGNTEAFF.

The chain joins TRBV20-1 to TRBJ2-1, with TRBD2 identical over 12 bases. The CDR3 runs to 19 residues. Germline loops: CDR1 DFQATT, CDR2 SNEGSKA (reference sequence). Trimming took 3 bases from V and 0 from J; bases not matched to a gene: 12. CDR3 nucleotides: TGCAGTGCTAGTTCTTGGCTAGCGGGAGGGACGGGCTCCTACAATGAGCAGTTCTTC. Amino acids: CSASSWLAGGTGSYNEQFF.